The TCR beta chain described here comes from a study of identifying expanded T cells in peripheral blood. Profiling relied on immunoSEQ multiplex PCR, and the TCRdb table lists in-frame clones only, not all of them. The sample gives 75,000 to 90,000 clones, 84% of which show up once; around 19% is in the top ten. Note on this clone: The antigen remains unidentified.

The CDR3 has 16 residues. The germline V gene has CDR1 MNHNY and CDR2 SVGAGI (reference sequence). Trimming removed 2 bases from V and 5 bases from J; junction bases left unmatched: 9. Study findings and constraints: Technical replicates showed 0.9 to 1.5 changed clones; roughly two weeks roughly 15; four weeks 19.

The clonotype comes from a person between 18 and 75 years old in good health. The sequenced sample consisted of blood. The chain joins TRBV6-6 to TRBJ2-7, with 10 bases lining up with TRBD1. The DNA of the CDR3 is TGTGCCAGCAGTTACCTACCCGACAGGGGGCTGGACGAGCAGTACTTC. The encoded protein is CASSYLPDRGLDEQYF.